This TCR beta chain was sequenced in a study of regulatory T cells in long-lasting Graves disease. Combining iRepertoire HTBI primers with Arm-PCR of CDR3 regions, the authors built TCR beta libraries. TCRdb redid the calling of the multiplex PCR reads with MiXCR, one entry per CDR3 protein. The sample consists of 400,000 to 500,000 distinct CDR3 sequences, about 20% of them appearing once. The time point here: persistent/refractory GD, antithyroid drugs over 5 years with positive TRAb. Extracted RNA from PBMCs served as the source of the TCR library. The sequencing used peripheral blood mononuclear cells (PBMCs), collected when the disease was refractory, from a patient treated with antithyroid drugs. The TCR comes from a female donor with Graves disease.

This CDR3 is CASSQSQASNQPQHF. CDR3 sequence (DNA): TGTGCCAGCAGCCAATCCCAGGCCAGCAATCAGCCCCAGCATTTT. This sequence joins TRBV16 and TRBJ1-5; D unresolved. The length of the CDR3 is 15 residues. The ends were cut back, 0 bases at V and 1 base at J, with 7 bases in the middle. Per the germline V gene, CDR1 is KGHSY and CDR2 is FQNENV.